The entry below gives a single T cell receptor (beta chain) sequence along with its context. This clone's antigen is unknown. Per-nucleotide qualities are absent, and no much larger clonotype sits a single base away. The library came from PCR. Instrument used: Illumina HiSeq 2500. TCR library preparation used molecular barcoding, with unique molecular identifiers applied to normalize quantification of the TCRbeta repertoire. TCRdb reanalyzed the raw reads on its own, using fastp at Q25 for trimming and MiXCR for clone calling, and kept in-frame beta chains. Each CDR3 protein appears once, grouped with its most common genes and DNA. Here the sample has 500,000 to 650,000 distinct CDR3 sequences; over 10% occur a single time. The leading ten clones occupy roughly 15% of the sample. CDR3 length: 15 amino acids, cysteine to phenylalanine. The entry retains the CDR3 DNA only, 45 bases that are in frame from base 1. Between the V and J ends, shortened by 3 bases and 7 bases respectively, the junction contains 18 bases.

The treatment or condition label, as the study defines it: allogeneic hematopoietic cell transplantation with graft depleted of TCRalphabeta T cells and CD19 B cells. Transplant recipients were children who received TCRalphabeta/CD19-depleted allogeneic hematopoietic cell grafts. The entry originates in a study of T-cell reconstitution after alpha-beta-depleted transplantation in children (dated by TCRdb to the mid-2010s). In terms of the full investigation: Using TCR repertoire profiling, the study quantitatively followed how T-cell immune reconstitution unfolded in children after TCRalphabeta/CD19-depleted allogeneic hematopoietic cell transplantation.

The investigation overall reported the following: The apparently early alphabetaT-cell count recovery about two months after transplant was reportedly dependent on only several hundred rapidly expanded clones derived from non-depleted graft cells. Over the following months the frequencies of hyperexpanded clones went down, and after one year T-cell counts and TCRbeta diversity were mostly credited to newly produced T cells. In some patients, the high TCRbeta diversity seen at day 60 was put down to recipient T cells and intrathymic progenitors that had survived conditioning.

Rearrangement joined TRBV12-3 or TRBV12-4 to TRBJ1-2; matching of 6 bases hints at TRBD1 as the D gene. Sequenced here: PBMCs, mostly from graft donor cells, sampled 180 days after TCRalphabeta/CD19-depleted stem cell transplant. This clonotype originated in a female patient between 2 and 15 years old who had a stem cell transplant for aplastic anemia, so the T cells may come from the graft donor. The nucleotide sequence reads TGTGCCAGCAGTTTGTTCGGTTTGTGGGGGGCTGGCTACACCTTC. This gives the protein CASSLFGLWGAGYTF.